The 14 T cell receptor beta chains reported below all come from one sample, sequenced in a study of blood T cell repertoires in COVID-19. Clones were sequenced by immunoSEQ multiplex PCR, and TCRdb holds only the in-frame ones, with some missing. The profile shows around 200,000 clones, approximately 90% of them singletons. Sequenced: PBMCs or T cells enriched from blood (not recorded which). Receptor source: a woman between 18 and 29 years old who had recovered from COVID-19.

This chain links TRBV5-1 with TRBJ2-7; perhaps TRBD1 as D (6 bases). The germline V gene encodes CDR1 SGHRS and CDR2 YFSETQ. Trimming pared 0 bases from V and 0 bases from J, leaving 10 bases between. The CDR3 has 15 amino acids. The CDR3 nucleotides read TGCGCCAGCAGCTTGGTGGACAGTGCCTCCTACGAGCAGTACTTC. Translated: CASSLVDSASYEQYF.

V usage is TRBV6-5 and J usage is TRBJ1-2; tentative D call: TRBD1 (6 bases). With 10 bases removed from V and 1 base from J, the gap between germline ends came to 13 bases. Germline V gene data show CDR1 as MNHEY and CDR2 as SVGAGI. The CDR3 is 13 residues long. CDR3 sequence (DNA): TGTGCCATCCGAGACAGGTATAACTATGGCTACACCTTC. Its translation is CAIRDRYNYGYTF.

This chain uses TRBV5-1 with TRBJ2-7, with D maybe TRBD1 (6 bases). Germline V gene data show CDR1 as SGHRS and CDR2 as YFSETQ. This CDR3 spans 15 amino acids. V lost 4 bases to trimming and J lost 6 bases, with 20 bases between them. The CDR3 spells CASSLRTESDGEQYF. CDR3 DNA sequence: TGCGCCAGCAGCCTTCGGACAGAGTCCGACGGCGAGCAGTACTTC.

The table lists this clone with a count of one. The chain is built from TRBV20-1 and TRBJ1-2; tentative D call: TRBD1 (5 bases). Trimming pared 3 bases from V and 8 bases from J, leaving 16 bases between. The CDR3 is 13 residues long. Germline assignment: CDR1 DFQATT and CDR2 SNEGSKA (reference sequence). CDR3 in amino acids: CSASLQGSDGYTF. The CDR3 DNA reads TGCAGTGCTAGTTTGCAGGGATCGGACGGCTACACCTTC.

The rearrangement joins TRBV30 to TRBJ2-3; 10 bases agree with TRBD1. The trim removed 3 bases at V and 5 bases at J, leaving 8 bases unmatched. The CDR3 is made up of 15 amino acids. Germline V gene sequence: CDR1 GTSNPN, CDR2 SVGIG (reference sequence). CDR3 sequence (DNA): TGTGCCTGGAGCTCCGGGACAGGGGTTCAAGATACGCAGTATTTT. Its protein product is CAWSSGTGVQDTQYF. Full variable domain (rest looked up from reference TRBV30 and TRBJ2-3): SQTIHQWPATLVQPVGSPLSLECTVEGTSNPNLYWYRQAAGRGLQLLFYSVGIGQISSEVPQNLSASRPQDRQFILSSKKLLLSDSGFYLCAWSSGTGVQDTQYFGPGTRLTVL.

In DNA, the CDR3 is TGTGCCAGCAGCGCGGGACTAGCGGGCAACACCGGGGAGCTGTTTTTT. As protein: CASSAGLAGNTGELFF. V usage is TRBV9 and J usage is TRBJ2-2, with 12 bases that match TRBD2. The CDR3 is 16 residues long. Per the germline V gene, CDR1 is SGDLS and CDR2 is YYNGEE. With 3 bases clipped from V and 2 bases from J, the junction kept 2 bases outside the gene matches. The full variable domain, completed using reference TRBV9 and TRBJ2-2, is DSGVTQTPKHLITATGQRVTLRCSPRSGDLSVYWYQQSLDQGLQFLIQYYNGEERAKGNILERFSAQQFPDLHSELNLSSLELGDSALYFCASSAGLAGNTGELFFGEGSRLTVL.

V is TRBV25-1 and J is TRBJ2-2, with D unclear. The CDR3 sequence is 14 residues long. The germline V gene encodes CDR1 MGHDK and CDR2 SYGVNS. V lost 5 bases and J 6 bases, leaving 13 bases between the germline ends. The CDR3 region has the DNA TGTGCCAGCAGTCAAGAGGCTAAATCCGGGGAGCTGTTTTTT. This encodes CASSQEAKSGELFF. The variable domain in full, completed from reference TRBV25-1 and TRBJ2-2, reads EADIYQTPRYLVIGTGKKITLECSQTMGHDKMYWYQQDPGMELHLIHYSYGVNSTEKGDLSSESTVSRIRTEHFPLTLESARPSHTSQYLCASSQEAKSGELFFGEGSRLTVL.

The chain recombines TRBV28 with TRBJ1-2, with D perhaps TRBD1 (6 bases). Germline CDR1 and CDR2: MDHEN and SYDVKM. This CDR3 comprises 17 residues. V shed 1 base and J shed 3 bases, with 18 bases lying between them. The CDR3 loop is CASSLYINPTGHYGYTF. CDR3 DNA sequence: TGTGCCAGCAGTTTATATATCAACCCCACAGGGCACTATGGCTACACCTTC.

This chain links TRBV9 with TRBJ2-7; TRBD1 aligns across 8 bases. The ends lost 7 bases at V and 5 bases at J; junction bases unmatched: 14. CDR3 length equals 15 residues. Germline V CDR1 and CDR2: SGDLS, YYNGEE. The CDR3 sequence: CASSPSQQGVHEQYF. As DNA, the CDR3 is TGTGCCAGCTCCCCGAGCCAACAGGGGGTCCACGAGCAGTACTTC.

The rearrangement joins TRBV30 to TRBJ1-2; perhaps TRBD1 as D (5 bases). Deletions cut 0 bases from V and 2 bases from J, with 10 bases between. The CDR3 is made up of 14 amino acids. The germline gives CDR1 GTSNPN, CDR2 SVGIG (reference sequence). CDR3 nucleotides: TGTGCCTGGAGTGTACCGTCAGGGAACTATGGCTACACCTTC. Protein sequence: CAWSVPSGNYGYTF.

J is TRBJ1-1 and V is TRBV10-3; unclear D gene. Trimming removed 4 bases from V and 1 base from J, with 10 bases in between. Germline-derived CDR1 and CDR2 are ENHRY and SYGVKD. CDR3 length equals 14 residues. CDR3 region: CAISGREGNTEAFF. The CDR3 coding sequence is TGTGCCATCAGTGGGAGGGAGGGGAACACTGAAGCTTTCTTT.

This clone was seen only once. The V gene is TRBV9, the J gene TRBJ2-3, with 8 bases that match TRBD2. The J segment lost 0 bases and the V segment lost 2 bases, leaving 5 bases of the junction unmatched. From germline, CDR1 is SGDLS and CDR2 YYNGEE. This CDR3 has 16 residues. The CDR3, as DNA: TGTGCCAGCAGCGTTCCCGAGCGGGGGAGCACAGATACGCAGTATTTT. This codes for CASSVPERGSTDTQYF.

CDR3 sequence (DNA): TGTGCCAGCAGCTTACCTAGCGGGAGTGGTGAGCAGTTCTTC. Translated: CASSLPSGSGEQFF. The V gene is TRBV7-9, the J gene TRBJ2-1; 10 nucleotides match TRBD2. The junction had 4 bases not matched to a gene; V was cut back by 2 bases and J by 9 bases. The germline V gene has CDR1 SEHNR and CDR2 FQNEAQ (reference sequence). This CDR3 region has 14 residues. Full variable domain (missing parts from reference TRBV7-9 and TRBJ2-1): DTGVSQNPRHKITKRGQNVTFRCDPISEHNRLYWYRQTLGQGPEFLTYFQNEAQLEKSRLLSDRFSAERPKGSFSTLEIQRTEQGDSAMYLCASSLPSGSGEQFFGPGTRLTVL.

In its sample, this clone is medium-sized. The J gene is TRBJ2-7, the V gene TRBV5-6; 13 bases line up with TRBD2. The CDR3 length is 15 residues. Per the germline V gene, CDR1 is SGHDT and CDR2 is YYEEEE. Trimming cost V 0 bases and J 3 bases; bases outside gene matches: 0. Here the CDR3 reads CASSLGLAGGYEQYF. The CDR3 region has the DNA TGTGCCAGCAGCTTGGGACTAGCGGGAGGCTACGAGCAGTACTTC.